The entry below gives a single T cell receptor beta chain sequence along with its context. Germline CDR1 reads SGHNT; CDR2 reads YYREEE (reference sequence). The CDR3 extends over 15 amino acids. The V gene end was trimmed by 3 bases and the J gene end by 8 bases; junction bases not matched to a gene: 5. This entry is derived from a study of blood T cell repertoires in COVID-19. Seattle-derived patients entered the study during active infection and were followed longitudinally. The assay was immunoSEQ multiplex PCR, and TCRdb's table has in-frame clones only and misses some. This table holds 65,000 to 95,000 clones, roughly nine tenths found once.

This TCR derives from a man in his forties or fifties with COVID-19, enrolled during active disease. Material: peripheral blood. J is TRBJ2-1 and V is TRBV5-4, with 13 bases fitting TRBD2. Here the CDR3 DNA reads TGTGCCAGCAGCTCCGGGACTAGCGGGATCTATGAGCAGTTCTTC. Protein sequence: CASSSGTSGIYEQFF.